Below, one T cell receptor (beta chain) is given with its context. Its specificity is unknown. This record belongs to a study of CD8+CD57+ T cells in acquired aplastic anemia. As for the study in general: The sorted CD4+ and CD8+ cells yielded an average around 3.2 ug of DNA.

The germline V and J ends were trimmed by 5 bases and 6 bases, with 14 bases remaining between them. In germline, CDR1 is SEHNR, CDR2 FQNEAQ (reference sequence). This CDR3 is built from 13 residues. The study, taken as a whole, reports: Both patients and controls carried the same twenty-nine CD8+ CDR3 sequences.

Investigators profiled TCR beta VDJ and CDR3 from genomic DNA template. TCRdb processed the reads anew with MiXCR; each CDR3 protein has one entry. The sample holds 250,000 to 300,000 distinct CDR3 sequences, approximately 60% seen once. All sequencing subjects had displayed CD8+CD57+ cell expansion on flow cytometry. Each patient had severe acquired aplastic anemia. Patients had undergone no therapy by the time their blood was sampled. Sequencing used sorted CD4+, CD8+, or CD8+CD57+ T cells (not recorded which) from PBMCs. The rearrangement joins TRBV7-9 to TRBJ2-7; D uncertain. This TCR was recovered from a human donor with aplastic anemia. This CDR3 is CASSPTSNREQYF. The CDR3 DNA sequence: TGTGCCAGCAGCCCCACCTCAAATCGCGAGCAGTACTTC.